This TCR beta chain was recovered during a study of blood T cell repertoires in COVID-19 (dated by TCRdb to the early 2020s). Some background on the complete study: Samples from collaborators originated in the United States, Italy and Spain and spanned both the acute and convalescent phases of COVID-19. The samples were drawn from two sources: the first 160 participants of the ongoing ImmuneRACE study, and fewer than 1,500 subjects contributed by 6 global collaborators. Where available, HLA class I and class II types were obtained from metadata supplied by the sample provider rather than from assay-based typing. Nearly every sample came with metadata listing a de-identified subject ID, COVID-19 status, age in years and sex. The prospective study material was composed of cDNA or gDNA derived from T cells, B-cell-depleted T cells, or PBMCs. Deeply sampled blood TCRbeta repertoires from subjects exposed to, actively infected with, or recovered from COVID-19 were included in the dataset. The repertoires were made available in a free public database intended to serve as a resource for research on the immune response to SARS-CoV-2. General findings and caveats noted by the study authors: The quantity of clinical and demographic metadata differed by source and by participant and was supplied without curation.

TCRbeta CDR3 regions were amplified from genomic DNA by means of the immunoSEQ Assay, a bias-controlled multiplex PCR. In the original analysis: Nucleated cell counts per sample were estimated from amplification of reference gene primers within the assay. To quantify the absolute abundance of each unique TCRbeta CDR3 rearrangement, sequence reads were collapsed and filtered. Productive Simpson clonality was computed per sample as the square root of Simpson's diversity index over productive rearrangements. TCRdb holds this immuneACCESS table with in-frame rearrangements only. Some clones are missing; in checked studies, unresolved V genes explain under half, and the rest has no known cause. That table is the source of V, J and clone size, and D and trimming were worked out from the DNA. For this sample there are about 180,000 clones; approximately 80% appear just once. The top ten clones comprise about 15% of the sample.

In the prospective study, participants were roughly 18 to 100 years old, resided in under 30 geographic areas of the United States, and were enrolled through a virtual design. In the prospective study, cohorts were assigned on the basis of participant-reported clinical history obtained from a screening survey and a study questionnaire. A participant counted as exposed if, within 2 weeks of entering the study, that participant had been in contact with someone who had a PCR-confirmed or clinician-diagnosed COVID-19 case. Mobile phlebotomists in the prospective study collected whole blood, serum and a nasopharyngeal or oropharyngeal swab from every participant. Participants in the prospective study had the option to provide additional blood draws and questionnaires over a roughly 2-month period. Blood samples from the prospective study were shipped frozen or at room temperature prior to DNA extraction.

For this clone: Its cognate antigen has yet to be identified. No much larger clonotype is one base removed from it; base qualities were not supplied.

Trimming at the junction amounts to 7 bases on V and 4 bases on J, and the germline ends lie 10 bases apart. Reading from cysteine to phenylalanine, the CDR3 counts 12 amino acids. Only the CDR3 DNA stays, 36 bases, in frame from base 1. The germline V gene gives CDR1 as SGHAT and CDR2 as FQNNGV. The origin of this receptor is a man between 60 and 75 years old who had been exposed to COVID-19. Sequencing was performed on PBMCs or T cells enriched from blood (not recorded which). In this chain, TRBV11-2 is recombined with TRBJ1-1, and TRBD1 may be the D gene, going by 5 matching bases. The DNA sequence is TGTGCCAGCACCCAGGGCGTCACTGAAGCTTTCTTT. Its translation reads: CASTQGVTEAFF.